The rows below give T cell receptor beta chains drawn from one sample of a study of vaccination and CD4 T cells after COVID-19. TCRdb independently ran MiXCR on the PCR reads; one entry per CDR3 protein. The repertoire has about 11,000 distinct CDR3 sequences, roughly half of them found once; the top ten carry about 10%. No antigen is known for these receptors. Sequenced: CD4+ T cells from blood, cultured in vitro. The receptors were sampled from a human donor who had recovered from COVID-19. Both conserved end residues are part of each CDR3. The D gene is left open where the match is weak. Clone size is not always given. Where it is, it says once, few, many or a class for expanded clones.

d_gene: -; v_gene: TRBV20-1; abundance: -; j_gene: TRBJ2-5; CDR3aa: CSARVEETQYF; CDR3nt: TGCAGTGCTAGAGTTGAAGAGACCCAGTACTTC
d_gene: -; v_gene: TRBV20-1; abundance: -; j_gene: TRBJ2-1; CDR3aa: CSALLPGFDSYNEQFF; CDR3nt: TGCAGTGCTCTTCTTCCAGGGTTTGACTCCTACAATGAGCAGTTCTTC
d_gene: TRBD2; v_gene: TRBV11-1; abundance: few; j_gene: TRBJ2-5; CDR3aa: CASSSVTSGRLRETQYF; CDR3nt: TGTGCCAGCAGCTCCGTTACTAGCGGGAGACTACGAGAGACCCAGTACTTC
d_gene: -; v_gene: TRBV20-1; abundance: -; j_gene: TRBJ1-5; CDR3aa: CSARDRRGGAQPQHF; CDR3nt: TGCAGTGCTAGAGATCGTAGGGGGGGGGCCCAGCCCCAGCATTTT
d_gene: -; v_gene: TRBV27; abundance: -; j_gene: TRBJ2-2; CDR3aa: CASSYRGGTGELFF; CDR3nt: TGTGCCAGCAGTTACAGGGGAGGGACCGGGGAGCTGTTTTTT
d_gene: -; v_gene: TRBV24-1; abundance: few; j_gene: TRBJ2-3; CDR3aa: CATSDTRGASDTQYF; CDR3nt: TGTGCCACCAGTGATACCAGGGGCGCCTCAGATACGCAGTATTTT
d_gene: -; v_gene: TRBV20-1; abundance: -; j_gene: TRBJ2-7; CDR3aa: CSAFGGGDEQYF; CDR3nt: TGCAGTGCTTTTGGGGGAGGTGACGAGCAGTACTTC
d_gene: TRBD2; v_gene: TRBV18; abundance: -; j_gene: TRBJ2-5; CDR3aa: CASSPGTSGRGLETQYF; CDR3nt: TGTGCCAGCTCACCGGGGACTAGCGGGAGAGGGTTAGAGACCCAGTACTTC
d_gene: -; v_gene: TRBV7-7; abundance: -; j_gene: TRBJ2-7; CDR3aa: CASSLGLGFYEQYF; CDR3nt: TGTGCTAGCAGCTTAGGTCTCGGCTTCTACGAGCAGTACTTC
d_gene: -; v_gene: TRBV6-1; abundance: -; j_gene: TRBJ1-6; CDR3aa: CASSEAWGSPLHF; CDR3nt: TGTGCCAGCAGTGAAGCCTGGGGTTCACCCCTCCACTTT
d_gene: -; v_gene: TRBV12-3/TRBV12-4; abundance: -; j_gene: TRBJ2-5; CDR3aa: CASRYEGGQETQYF; CDR3nt: TGTGCCAGCAGATACGAGGGGGGGCAAGAGACCCAGTACTTC
d_gene: TRBD2; v_gene: TRBV11-2; abundance: -; j_gene: TRBJ2-4; CDR3aa: CASSRLAGGPVNIQYF; CDR3nt: TGTGCCAGCAGCCGACTAGCGGGAGGGCCGGTAAACATTCAGTACTTC
d_gene: -; v_gene: TRBV19; abundance: -; j_gene: TRBJ1-5; CDR3aa: CASKGRQGNYSNQPQHF; CDR3nt: TGTGCCAGTAAAGGGCGCCAGGGGAACTATAGCAATCAGCCCCAGCATTTT
d_gene: -; v_gene: TRBV28; abundance: -; j_gene: TRBJ2-4; CDR3aa: CASSSGGSKNIQYF; CDR3nt: TGTGCCAGCAGTTCGGGCGGGTCCAAAAACATTCAGTACTTC
d_gene: TRBD2; v_gene: TRBV20-1; abundance: few; j_gene: TRBJ2-7; CDR3aa: CSALGLVSSYEQYF; CDR3nt: TGCAGTGCACTCGGACTAGTTAGCTCCTACGAGCAGTACTTC
d_gene: -; v_gene: TRBV7-3; abundance: once; j_gene: TRBJ2-2; CDR3aa: CASSPPLKGGTGELFF; CDR3nt: TGTGCCAGCAGCCCACCCTTGAAAGGCGGGACCGGGGAGCTGTTTTTT
d_gene: -; v_gene: TRBV6-1; abundance: few; j_gene: TRBJ2-5; CDR3aa: CASRDSETQYF; CDR3nt: TGTGCCAGCAGGGATTCAGAGACCCAGTACTTC
d_gene: TRBD1; v_gene: TRBV30; abundance: -; j_gene: TRBJ1-2; CDR3aa: CAWGTGLNYGYTF; CDR3nt: TGTGCCTGGGGGACAGGGCTTAACTATGGCTACACCTTC
d_gene: -; v_gene: TRBV10-3; abundance: once; j_gene: TRBJ2-5; CDR3aa: CAISASVGGQETQYF; CDR3nt: TGTGCCATCAGCGCATCTGTAGGAGGCCAAGAGACCCAGTACTTC
d_gene: TRBD1; v_gene: TRBV20-1; abundance: hyperexpanded; j_gene: TRBJ2-3; CDR3aa: CSAGTTGGTDTQYF; CDR3nt: TGCAGTGCTGGAACGACAGGGGGCACAGATACGCAGTATTTT
d_gene: TRBD2; v_gene: TRBV19; abundance: -; j_gene: TRBJ2-1; CDR3aa: CASSGLAAESYNEQFF; CDR3nt: TGTGCCAGTAGTGGACTAGCGGCAGAGTCCTACAATGAGCAGTTCTTC
d_gene: -; v_gene: TRBV24-1; abundance: -; j_gene: TRBJ2-3; CDR3aa: CATSAVHTQYF; CDR3nt: TGTGCCACCAGTGCCGTCCATACGCAGTATTTT
d_gene: -; v_gene: TRBV7-5; abundance: -; j_gene: TRBJ1-5; CDR3aa: CISVSEGRDVGSNQPQHF; CDR3nt: -
d_gene: TRBD1; v_gene: TRBV6-1; abundance: -; j_gene: TRBJ1-6; CDR3aa: CASKRGQENSPLHF; CDR3nt: TGTGCCAGCAAGAGGGGGCAGGAGAATTCACCCCTCCACTTT
d_gene: -; v_gene: TRBV20-1; abundance: once; j_gene: TRBJ2-1; CDR3aa: CSATGERGSSYNEQFF; CDR3nt: TGCAGTGCTACAGGGGAACGGGGCAGCTCCTACAATGAGCAGTTCTTC
d_gene: TRBD1; v_gene: TRBV5-3; abundance: few; j_gene: TRBJ1-2; CDR3aa: CARGGDRGRYYGYTF; CDR3nt: TGTGCCAGAGGCGGGGACAGGGGGCGCTACTATGGCTACACCTTC
d_gene: -; v_gene: TRBV11-1; abundance: -; j_gene: TRBJ2-5; CDR3aa: CASSSARGRETQYF; CDR3nt: TGTGCCAGCAGCTCCGCTCGGGGCAGAGAGACCCAGTACTTC
d_gene: TRBD1; v_gene: TRBV9; abundance: -; j_gene: TRBJ1-2; CDR3aa: CASSSGRGLNYGYTF; CDR3nt: TGTGCCAGCAGCTCGGGCAGGGGGCTTAACTATGGCTACACCTTC
d_gene: TRBD2; v_gene: TRBV20-1; abundance: few; j_gene: TRBJ2-2; CDR3aa: CSATASGYSGELFF; CDR3nt: TGCAGTGCTACCGCTAGCGGCTACTCCGGGGAGCTGTTTTTT
d_gene: TRBD2; v_gene: TRBV11-3; abundance: -; j_gene: TRBJ2-5; CDR3aa: CASSQGLAGGPETQYF; CDR3nt: TGTGCCAGCAGCCAAGGACTAGCGGGAGGGCCGGAGACCCAGTACTTC
d_gene: TRBD1; v_gene: TRBV7-9; abundance: -; j_gene: TRBJ2-7; CDR3aa: CASSARTGSYEQYF; CDR3nt: TGTGCCAGCAGCGCCAGGACAGGGTCGTACGAGCAGTACTTC
d_gene: -; v_gene: TRBV20-1; abundance: -; j_gene: TRBJ2-7; CDR3aa: CSASPGTAYEQYF; CDR3nt: TGCAGTGCTAGCCCCGGGACCGCGTACGAGCAGTACTTC
d_gene: TRBD1; v_gene: TRBV2; abundance: few; j_gene: TRBJ2-7; CDR3aa: CASFGQGGGEQYF; CDR3nt: TGTGCCAGTTTTGGACAGGGCGGTGGGGAGCAGTACTTC
d_gene: -; v_gene: TRBV7-9; abundance: -; j_gene: TRBJ2-7; CDR3aa: CASSYTGSEQYF; CDR3nt: TGTGCCAGCAGTTATACCGGGAGCGAGCAGTACTTC
d_gene: -; v_gene: TRBV19; abundance: -; j_gene: TRBJ2-3; CDR3aa: CASTPTRSSDTDTQYF; CDR3nt: TGTGCCAGTACCCCCACCCGGAGTAGCGACACAGATACGCAGTATTTT
d_gene: TRBD1; v_gene: TRBV7-9; abundance: -; j_gene: TRBJ2-7; CDR3aa: CASSPWGQGFEQYF; CDR3nt: TGTGCCAGCAGCCCCTGGGGACAGGGTTTCGAGCAGTACTTC
d_gene: -; v_gene: TRBV18; abundance: once; j_gene: TRBJ1-1; CDR3aa: CASSPGRQANTEAFF; CDR3nt: TGTGCCAGCTCACCGGGGCGACAGGCCAACACTGAAGCTTTCTTT
d_gene: TRBD2; v_gene: TRBV6-2/TRBV6-3; abundance: -; j_gene: TRBJ2-1; CDR3aa: CASHSGRDYNEQFF; CDR3nt: TGTGCCAGCCATAGCGGGAGGGACTACAATGAGCAGTTCTTC
d_gene: -; v_gene: TRBV20-1; abundance: large; j_gene: TRBJ2-5; CDR3aa: CSARASEFRETQYF; CDR3nt: TGCAGTGCTAGGGCTAGCGAGTTTCGAGAGACCCAGTACTTC